This TCR beta chain came from a study of blood T cell repertoires in COVID-19. Study-level background: The United States, Italy and Spain supplied acute and convalescent COVID-19 samples.

Germline V gives CDR1 LNHNV, CDR2 YYDKDF (reference sequence). The CDR3 is 16 residues long. V was pared by 5 bases and J by 3 bases, with 17 bases between. Original data processing: Nucleated cell number was recorded as an estimate derived from reference gene primer amplification. Libraries were prepared by immunoSEQ multiplex PCR; TCRdb keeps only in-frame clonotypes and omits some of them. V, J and clone size are those of that table, while D and trimming were read from the DNA. The table includes 250,000 to 350,000 clones, around nine tenths detected once. This sequence was found in a woman between 25 and 40 years old with COVID-19, enrolled during active disease. The chain couples TRBV15 to TRBJ2-1; the D gene is possibly TRBD1 (6 bases). Material: peripheral blood. The CDR3 sequence is CATSVRKGVYYNEQFF. CDR3 DNA sequence: TGTGCCACCAGCGTCAGAAAGGGGGTATACTACAATGAGCAGTTCTTC.